What follows describes a single TCR beta chain. Its specificity is not known. The data derive from a study of cytomegalovirus exposure and HLA in healthy donors. Broader study findings: TCR association rates varied by HLA locus in a later analysis, with DRB1 highest and HLA-C lowest.

Looked up from germline, CDR1 is MNHEY and CDR2 is SMNVEV (reference sequence). The CDR3 sequence is 13 residues long. The J segment lost 5 bases and the V segment lost 6 bases, leaving 5 bases of the junction unmatched. A multiplex PCR was run with 60 Vbeta primers and 13 Jbeta primers. Original processing notes: In a later analysis, around 10 million of approximately 80 million unique beta chains occurred in at least two donors. Clones were sequenced by immunoSEQ multiplex PCR, and TCRdb holds only the in-frame ones, with some missing. The V and J calls and clone size were taken over from that table, and D and trimming were inferred from the DNA. The data include 60,000 to 80,000 clones; the top ten clones carry roughly 0.89%.

The chain carries TRBV27 and TRBJ1-2; 8 nucleotides match TRBD1. The sample was PBMCs. The receptor comes from a boy younger than 18 in good health and CMV-seronegative. This CDR3 is CASSYDRGYGYTF. CDR3 DNA: TGTGCCAGCAGCTACGACAGGGGTTATGGCTACACCTTC.